These 2 T cell receptor beta chains were sequenced from one sample in a study of T cells in Graves' hyperthyroidism and ophthalmopathy. RNA transcripts were the template for amplifying TCR beta CDR3 regions. During a first-round RT-PCR of the TCR CDR3, the HTBI primer set was used. Using its own MiXCR run on the multiplex PCR reads, TCRdb lists one record per CDR3 protein. In the table there are approximately 560,000 distinct CDR3 sequences, 46% of which are singletons. Material: peripheral blood or thyroid tissue (not recorded which). All receptors derive from a woman between 18 and 29 years old with Graves' hyperthyroidism.

The chain recombines TRBV7-3 with TRBJ1-1; TRBD1 agrees at 7 bases. The germline V gene has CDR1 SGHTA and CDR2 FQGTGA. The junction had 7 bases not matched to a gene; V was cut back by 2 bases and J by 1 base. This CDR3 spans 16 amino acids. In DNA form, the CDR3 reads TGTGCCAGCAGCTTATCGACAGGGATTGGGAACACTGAAGCTTTCTTT. Translated, it gives CASSLSTGIGNTEAFF.

The CDR3 spells CASSGTSGTYNEKLFF. In DNA form, the CDR3 reads TGTGCCAGCAGCGGCACTAGCGGAACCTACAATGAAAAACTGTTTTTT. The chain uses TRBV9 and TRBJ1-4; D uncertain. The CDR3 extends over 16 amino acids. The germline V gene encodes CDR1 SGDLS and CDR2 YYNGEE. The ends were cut back, 3 bases at V and 5 bases at J, with 17 bases in the middle.